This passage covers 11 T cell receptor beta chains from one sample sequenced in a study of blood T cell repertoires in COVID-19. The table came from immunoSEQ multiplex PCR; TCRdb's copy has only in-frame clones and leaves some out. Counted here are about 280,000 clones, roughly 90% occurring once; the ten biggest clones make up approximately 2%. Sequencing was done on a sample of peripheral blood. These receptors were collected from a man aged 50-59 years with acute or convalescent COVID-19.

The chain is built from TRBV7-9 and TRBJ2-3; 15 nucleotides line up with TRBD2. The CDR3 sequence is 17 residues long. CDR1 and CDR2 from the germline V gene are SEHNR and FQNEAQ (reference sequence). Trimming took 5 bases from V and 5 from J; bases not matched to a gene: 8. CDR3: CASSPPGLAGGRDTQYF. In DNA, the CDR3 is TGTGCCAGCAGCCCCCCCGGACTAGCGGGGGGGCGAGATACGCAGTATTTT. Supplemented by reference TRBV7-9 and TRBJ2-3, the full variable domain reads DTGVSQNPRHKITKRGQNVTFRCDPISEHNRLYWYRQTLGQGPEFLTYFQNEAQLEKSRLLSDRFSAERPKGSFSTLEIQRTEQGDSAMYLCASSPPGLAGGRDTQYFGPGTRLTVL.

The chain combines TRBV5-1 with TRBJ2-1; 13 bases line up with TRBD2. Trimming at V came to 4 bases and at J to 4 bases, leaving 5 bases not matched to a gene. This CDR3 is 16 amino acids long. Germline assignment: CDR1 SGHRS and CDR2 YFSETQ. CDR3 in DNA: TGCGCCAGCAGCCCGCCGGGACTAGCGGGGTACAATGAGCAGTTCTTC. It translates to CASSPPGLAGYNEQFF.

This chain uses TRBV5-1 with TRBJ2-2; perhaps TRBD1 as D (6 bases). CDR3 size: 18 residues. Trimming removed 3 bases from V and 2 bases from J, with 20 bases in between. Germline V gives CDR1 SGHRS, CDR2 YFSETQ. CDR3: CASSSGSRQVSNTGELFF. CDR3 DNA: TGCGCCAGCAGCTCAGGCTCGCGACAGGTATCAAACACCGGGGAGCTGTTTTTT.

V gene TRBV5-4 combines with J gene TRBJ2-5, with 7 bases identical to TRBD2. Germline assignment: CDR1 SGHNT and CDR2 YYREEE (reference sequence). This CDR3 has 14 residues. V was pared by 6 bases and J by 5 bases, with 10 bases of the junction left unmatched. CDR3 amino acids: CASIPGLGMETQYF. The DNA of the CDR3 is TGTGCCAGCATCCCCGGACTAGGGATGGAGACCCAGTACTTC.

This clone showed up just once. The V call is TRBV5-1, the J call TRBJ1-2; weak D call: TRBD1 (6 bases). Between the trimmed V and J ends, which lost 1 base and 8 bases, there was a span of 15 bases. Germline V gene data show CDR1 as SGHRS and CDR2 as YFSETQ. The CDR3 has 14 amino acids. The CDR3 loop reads CASSLTGLIRGYTF. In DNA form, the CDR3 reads TGCGCCAGCAGCTTGACAGGGCTGATACGGGGCTACACCTTC. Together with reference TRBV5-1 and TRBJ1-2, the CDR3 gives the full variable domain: KAGVTQTPRYLIKTRGQQVTLSCSPISGHRSVSWYQQTPGQGLQFLFEYFSETQRNKGNFPGRFSGRQFSNSRSEMNVSTLELGDSALYLCASSLTGLIRGYTFGSGTRLTVV.

The CDR3 DNA sequence: TGTGCCAGCAGCTTGGGCAACAATCGTCCAGATACGCAGTATTTT. Amino acids: CASSLGNNRPDTQYF. The rearrangement uses TRBV5-6 and TRBJ2-3; D is ambiguous. The CDR3 totals 15 residues. The V end was cut by 0 bases, the J end by 4 bases, with 12 bases between. Germline V gene data show CDR1 as SGHDT and CDR2 as YYEEEE.

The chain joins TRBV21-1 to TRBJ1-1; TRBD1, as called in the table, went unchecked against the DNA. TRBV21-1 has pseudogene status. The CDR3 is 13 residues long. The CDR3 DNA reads TGTGCCAGCAGCAAAATAGGACAGGGCGAAGCTTTCTTT. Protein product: CASSKIGQGEAFF.

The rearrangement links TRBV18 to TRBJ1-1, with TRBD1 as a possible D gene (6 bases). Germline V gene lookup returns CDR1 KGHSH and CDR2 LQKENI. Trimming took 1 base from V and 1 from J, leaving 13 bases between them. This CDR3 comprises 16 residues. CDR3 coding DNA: TGTGCCAGCTCACCACGGAGGACAGATCCGAACACTGAAGCTTTCTTT. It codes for CASSPRRTDPNTEAFF.

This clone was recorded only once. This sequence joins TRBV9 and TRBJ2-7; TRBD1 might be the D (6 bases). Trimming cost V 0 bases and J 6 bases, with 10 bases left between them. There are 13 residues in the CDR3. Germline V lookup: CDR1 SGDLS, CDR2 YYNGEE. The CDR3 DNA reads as TGTGCCAGCAGCGTAGAACAGGGACGCGAGCAGTACTTC. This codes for CASSVEQGREQYF.

This chain's CDR3 is CASSWRVRYEQYF. The DNA for the CDR3 is TGTGCCAGCAGCTGGAGGGTTAGGTACGAGCAGTACTTC. The chain links TRBV11-2 to TRBJ2-7; weak D call: TRBD2 (6 bases). The CDR3 is 13 residues long. Deletions cut 4 bases from V and 4 bases from J, with 11 bases between. Germline CDR1 SGHAT, CDR2 FQNNGV.

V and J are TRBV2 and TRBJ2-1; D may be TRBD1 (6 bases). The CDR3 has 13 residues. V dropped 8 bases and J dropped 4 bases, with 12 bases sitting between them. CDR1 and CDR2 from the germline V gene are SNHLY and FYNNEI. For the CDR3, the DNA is TGTGCCAGCGTCCGGGACACTTACAATGAGCAGTTCTTC. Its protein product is CASVRDTYNEQFF.